Each of the 20 T cell receptor beta chains below was sequenced from the same sample in a study of tumor and adjacent non-tumor tissue in lung cancer. RNA was extracted from bulk tissue without any cell sorting. A modified ARM-PCR protocol with three rounds of nested PCR amplified TCRbeta. TCRdb called the multiplex PCR reads again in MiXCR, with one record for every CDR3 protein. The sample has about 90,000 distinct CDR3 sequences, about three fifths seen once. The specimen sequenced was lung tumor tissue. Receptors were obtained from a man between 65 and 80 years old with non-small cell lung cancer.

As to this clonotype: One end of the junction is discordant with germline, which a read error may explain. The chain carries TRBV29-1 and TRBJ2-5, with D possibly matching TRBD2 (6 bases). The germline V gene has CDR1 SQVTM and CDR2 ANQGSEA. The CDR3 extends over 15 amino acids. As DNA, the CDR3 is TGCAGCGTTGTGGGTAGCGTGGGACTCCAAGAGACCCTGTACTTC. Encoded protein: CSVVGSVGLQETLYF.

The chain has TRBV4-2 and TRBJ1-5; no clear D. Trimming removed 9 bases from V and 6 bases from J, with 24 bases in between. The CDR3 extends over 16 amino acids. CDR1 LGHNA and CDR2 YNFKEQ come from the germline V gene. CDR3 region: CASTQDMGLVGQPQHF. CDR3 coding DNA: TGTGCCAGTACCCAAGACATGGGGTTAGTAGGTCAGCCCCAGCATTTT.

This rearrangement joins TRBV28 to TRBJ2-7; 7 bases line up with TRBD2. Trimming at V came to 3 bases and at J to 5 bases, leaving 10 bases not matched to a gene. CDR1 is MDHEN and CDR2 is SYDVKM in the germline V gene. This CDR3 comprises 15 residues. Written as DNA, the CDR3 is TGTGCCAGCAGTTTCTGGGGGGGGGACCGGCACGAGCAGTACTTC. Translation: CASSFWGGDRHEQYF.

Worth noting for this clonotype: Germline and junction disagree at one end, which may indicate a read error. The V gene is TRBV4-1, the J gene TRBJ2-2, with D perhaps assigned TRBD1 or TRBD2 (5 bases each). The CDR3 runs 14 residues. In germline, CDR1 is MGHRA, CDR2 YSYEKL. CDR3 sequence: CASSHETRPGGLFF. DNA for the CDR3: TGCGCCAGCAGCCACGAAACACGTCCTGGGGGGCTGTTTTTT.

Regarding this clonotype: Because it lacks the conserved phenylalanine or tryptophan at the end, this CDR3 is likely a read error. The chain links TRBV10-2 to TRBJ1-1, with D possibly TRBD1 on 5 matching bases. CDR1 is WSHSY, CDR2 SAAADI, per germline. V was cut by 10 bases and J by 0 bases, with 30 bases left in between. The CDR3 spans 19 residues. The CDR3 spells CAISPGPFGGRVMNTEAFI. In nucleotides, the CDR3 is TGCGCCATCAGCCCCGGGCCTTTTGGGGGGAGGGTAATGAACACTGAAGCTTTCATT.

In this sample, this clonotype turned up once. A much larger clone sits a single nucleotide away, making a read error possible. The V and J genes are TRBV5-4 and TRBJ2-7; no firm D call. Germline-derived CDR1 and CDR2 are SGHNT and YYREEE (reference sequence). The length of the CDR3 is 15 residues. CDR3 amino acids: CTSSLDAYTGYEQYF. The CDR3 bases are TGTACCAGCAGCTTGGACGCCTATACCGGCTACGAGCAGTACTTC.

This clonotype has only a few counts. This may arise from a read error, as a much more abundant clone is one base away. The chain recombines TRBV5-6 with TRBJ2-3; D is perhaps TRBD1 or TRBD2 (5 bases each). Germline CDR1 reads SGHDT; CDR2 reads YYEEEE. The V gene lost 6 bases and the J gene lost 5 bases, with 13 bases spanning the gap. The CDR3 has 13 residues. CDR3 DNA sequence: TGTGCCAGCAACGTCACTAGGGGAGATACGCAGTATTTT. It translates to CASNVTRGDTQYF.

Comment on this clonotype: One junction end does not reproduce the germline sequence, and a read error may be involved. The chain has TRBV6-6 and TRBJ2-4; TRBD2 agrees at 7 bases. The CDR3 is 17 residues long. The germline CDR1 and CDR2 sequences are MNHNY and SVGAGI (reference sequence). CDR3 DNA sequence: TGTGCCAGCAGGGACTCGACATGCGGGAGAACCAAAAACATTCAGTATTTC. Translation gives CASRDSTCGRTKNIQYF.

The chain employs TRBV19 and TRBJ2-5; TRBD2 aligns across 8 bases. Germline V gene sequence: CDR1 LNHDA, CDR2 SQIVND (reference sequence). V shed 3 bases and J 2 bases; nucleotides not matched to a gene: 5. This CDR3 contains 15 residues. CDR3 DNA: TGTGCCAGTAGTATTACAGCTAGCGGGCAAGAGACCCAGTACTTC. Translation: CASSITASGQETQYF.

The table lists this clonotype with many counts. V is TRBV20-1 and J is TRBJ2-5; 8 bases are shared with TRBD2. CDR3 length: 15 amino acids. Germline V gives CDR1 DFQATT, CDR2 SNEGSKA (reference sequence). V lost 0 bases to trimming and J lost 2 bases; unmatched junction nucleotides: 5. CDR3 amino acids: CSARDGGDPQETQYF. The CDR3 DNA sequence: TGCAGTGCTAGAGACGGGGGGGACCCTCAAGAGACCCAGTACTTC.

As to this clonotype: A much larger clonotype is one base distant, so this may be a read error. Lacking the conserved final phenylalanine or tryptophan, this CDR3 likely reflects a read error. The chain is built from TRBV28 and TRBJ2-7; D is unclear. The CDR3 covers 14 residues. V lost 6 bases, J lost 5 bases, and 17 bases lay in between. Germline V gene lookup returns CDR1 MDHEN and CDR2 SYDVKM. CDR3 sequence: CASSKVRGRNEQYY. Written as DNA, the CDR3 is TGTGCCAGCAGCAAGGTTCGAGGACGCAACGAGCAGTACTAC.

To note about this clonotype: This may be a read error, as it is one base from a much larger clone. The rearrangement joins TRBV6-1 to TRBJ1-5, with a tentative D call TRBD1 (5 bases). The CDR3 has 15 amino acids. The germline CDR1 and CDR2 sequences are MNHNS and SASEGT. The CDR3 spells CAGSEGTRGNQPQHF. As DNA, the CDR3 is TGTGCCGGCAGTGAAGGGACGCGGGGCAATCAGCCCCAGCATTTT.

This clonotype is medium-sized (0.01 to 0.1%) within its sample. The CDR3 sequence: CASSRVGGDGYTF. In DNA form, the CDR3 reads TGTGCCAGCAGCCGTGTCGGAGGAGATGGCTACACCTTC. The chain combines TRBV14 with TRBJ1-2; D gene uncertain. Per the germline V gene, CDR1 is SGHDN and CDR2 is FVKESK. The V gene lost 4 bases and the J gene lost 6 bases, with 12 bases spanning the gap. The CDR3 has 13 amino acids. Filled out from reference TRBV14 and TRBJ1-2, the complete variable domain reads EAGVTQFPSHSVIEKGQTVTLRCDPISGHDNLYWYRRVMGKEIKFLLHFVKESKQDESGMPNNRFLAERTGGTYSTLKVQPAELEDSGVYFCASSRVGGDGYTFGSGTRLTVV.

V and J are TRBV28 and TRBJ1-6; D unresolved. CDR3 length equals 14 residues. Trimming took off 3 bases at V and 7 bases at J, with 10 bases between the two ends. CDR1 is MDHEN, CDR2 SYDVKM, per germline. In nucleotides, the CDR3 is TGTGCCAGCAGTTTGATGCACGGGAATTCACCCCTCCACTTT. As protein: CASSLMHGNSPLHF.

A remark on this clonotype: Compared with germline, one end of the junction differs, possibly owing to a read error. This rearrangement joins TRBV12-3 or TRBV12-4 to TRBJ2-7, with D uncertain. The CDR3 is 12 residues long. DNA for the CDR3: TGTGCCAGCAATCCTACATACTACGAGCAGCACTTC. Protein sequence: CASNPTYYEQHF.

V is TRBV6-6 and J is TRBJ2-5; perhaps D is TRBD1 or TRBD2 (7 bases each). The CDR3 is made up of 16 amino acids. Trimming removed 6 bases from V and 4 bases from J, with 21 bases in between. Germline CDR1 MNHNY, CDR2 SVGAGI (reference sequence). The CDR3 nucleotides are TGTGCCAGCAGCCACCAGGGGCTCAGGGGGGGAGAGACCCAGTACTTC. It encodes CASSHQGLRGGETQYF.

As concerns this clonotype: A junction boundary mismatches the germline segment, possibly from a read error. The CDR3 DNA reads TGTGCCAGCGGCCATGATGGTGGCTCGTGGGCTTTCTTT. Translating gives CASGHDGGSWAFF. The chain uses TRBV14 and TRBJ1-1; D remains ambiguous. This CDR3 is built from 13 residues. Germline V gene lookup returns CDR1 SGHDN and CDR2 FVKESK.

This clonotype was picked up a small number of times. The gene calls are TRBV21-1 and TRBJ1-5. TRBV21-1 is a pseudogene. This CDR3 has 16 amino acids. The CDR3 bases are TGTGCCAGCAGCAAAGATGGGGGAGTGGCCAATCAGCCCCAGCATTTT. It translates to CASSKDGGVANQPQHF.

About this clonotype: Since a much larger clone is just one base distant, this may be a read error. The V and J genes are TRBV12-3 or TRBV12-4 and TRBJ2-2; the D gene could be TRBD1 or TRBD2 (6 bases each). The CDR3 is 15 amino acids. V was clipped by 2 bases and J by 3 bases, with 10 bases between them. This CDR3 reads CASSLRGRYTGELFF. The CDR3 nucleotides read TGTGCCAGCAGTTTAAGGGGGAGGTACACCGGGGAGCTGTTTTTT.

In regard to this clonotype: The germline gene is not matched at one end of the junction; a read error may be the cause. This chain links TRBV29-1 with TRBJ2-3; weak D call: TRBD2 (6 bases). This CDR3 region has 15 residues. Germline CDR1 is SQVTM and CDR2 is ANQGSEA. CDR3 residues: CIVSGGDGFTDTQYF. CDR3 bases: TGCATCGTTTCAGGCGGGGACGGCTTCACAGATACGCAGTATTTT.